This T cell receptor (beta chain) was recovered during a study of radiation and T cells in renal cell carcinoma (dated by TCRdb to about 2020). Regarding the complete study: The samples were obtained from a clinical trial, where primary renal cell carcinomas were treated with 15 Gy stereotactic body radiation therapy and then removed by nephrectomy 4 weeks afterward. TCR beta sequencing covered 50 to 55 samples in total, comprising approximately 25 tumors and some 27 peripheral blood samples. Across all 50 or so samples, under 4,500,000 unique CDR3 nucleotide sequences, encoding 2.5 million to 3 million unique CDR3 amino acid sequences, were identified.

The time point label of this sample denotes: baseline pretreatment blood. Explained via the paper, the treatment or condition label denotes: 15 Gy SBRT to primary tumor, nephrectomy 4 weeks later. Serial peripheral blood from radiation-treated patients was sampled at baseline, 2 weeks and 4 weeks after SBRT to track tumor-enriched clonotypes. All patients had renal cell carcinoma with clear cell pathology. The QIAamp DNA Blood Mini Kit (Qiagen) was used to prepare genomic DNA for TCR sequencing. Only samples passing all quality control checks were included in the analyses. Only one count was recorded for this clone. The specificity of this receptor is unknown. Per-base quality was not reported, and no clone a single base away is much larger than it. CDR1 and CDR2, looked up from the germline V gene, are MNHEY and SVGAGI. Inclusive of the bounding cysteine and phenylalanine, the CDR3 is 14 residues long. Of the read, only the CDR3 DNA is kept; its 42 bases are in frame from base 1. The junction shows trimming of 2 bases on V and 4 bases on J, plus 11 bases between the germline ends.

Findings and caveats that apply to the study as a whole: Blood repertoire dynamics were not followed beyond 4 weeks after treatment. Because pretreatment tumor biopsies were not available, the baseline intratumoral presence of clonotypes could not be determined. With a single-armed trial design, the study had no way to address how radiation dose or scheduling affects the TCR repertoire. In blood, the top tumor clonotypes increased from baseline to 2 weeks after radiation and then shrank by 4 weeks, which suggests a temporary expansion of tumor-resident clones.

Following the manufacturer's recommendations, the immunoSEQ kit was used to generate TCR beta libraries from genomic DNA. To prepare the libraries, a first multiplex PCR with proprietary primers was run, followed by a second PCR that added unique barcodes, and a bead cleanup was done after each round. Each sample batch included a kit-provided positive control reaction and a negative control reaction. The final libraries were assessed on an Agilent 4200 TapeStation D1000 ScreenTape, pooled by volume, and quantified by qPCR. Sequencing ran on an Illumina NextSeq500 with a MidOutput 150-cycle cartridge, using 156 Read1 and 15 Index1 cycles with kit custom primers. The pooled library was loaded at around 1 pM with a roughly 20% PhiX control spike-in. Per the authors' processing: Vendor-processed data were analyzed in R, with a clonotype defined as all T cells sharing the same CDR3 nucleotide sequence. In the clone abundance analyses, frequencies in each sample were normalized to that sample's 10,000 most abundant clones. Public T cell clones, averaging fewer than five per sample, were removed before analysis. Tumor-enriched clonotypes and baseline blood-enriched clonotypes were defined as those with an abundance difference of at least 32-fold between compartments. Clonotypes expanded or contracted between blood time points were identified with a beta-binomial differential abundance model. The Baroni-Urbani and Buser coefficient was used to measure tumor-blood repertoire similarity, and groups were compared with two-tailed Wilcoxon tests in R. Entries here come from immuneACCESS through TCRdb and include only in-frame sequences with V and J called. Some clones fail to appear in such tables; in the studies checked, an unresolved V gene covers under half of the shortfall, and the cause of the remainder is unknown. D and trimming were read from the DNA, whereas the V and J calls and clone size are those reported in that table. The sample table shows 140,000 to 150,000 clones, and approximately 90% are seen once. The top ten hold about 4.3% of the sample.

The source of this sequence is a woman aged 70-85 years with renal cell carcinoma. The chain is made from TRBV6-5 and TRBJ1-2, and possibly TRBD1, on 5 matching bases. Source: blood, taken from a patient whose treatment included radiotherapy and nephrectomy. CDR3 region: CASSYLPQGYGYTF. At the DNA level, the sequence is TGTGCCAGCAGTTACCTACCTCAGGGCTATGGCTACACCTTC.